The clone carrying this TCR beta chain was counted only a few times. This specimen belongs to a study of blood T cell repertoires in COVID-19. About the study: Acute-phase and convalescent COVID-19 samples originated in the United States, Italy and Spain. PBMCs, B-cell-depleted T cells, or T cells provided the cDNA or gDNA that made up the material.

In the original processing: Amplified reference gene primers provided the basis for estimating nucleated cell counts. TCRdb keeps only in-frame clones here, not all; method: immunoSEQ multiplex PCR. From that table come the V and J calls and clone size; the DNA was used to work out D and trimming. The sample carries roughly 95,000 clones, approximately 80% recorded once. Losses at the gene ends were 5 bases for V and 7 bases for J; bases not matched to a gene: 11. Germline V lookup: CDR1 LNHDA, CDR2 SQIVND (reference sequence). This CDR3 is 15 amino acids long. Sequencing was performed on peripheral blood. The chain employs TRBV19 and TRBJ1-5, with 7 bases identical to TRBD1. The sequence came from a human donor in a cohort sampled during active COVID-19. CDR3 bases: TGTGCCAGTAGTCCCCGACAGGGATTCAAACAGCCCCAGCATTTT. This codes for CASSPRQGFKQPQHF.